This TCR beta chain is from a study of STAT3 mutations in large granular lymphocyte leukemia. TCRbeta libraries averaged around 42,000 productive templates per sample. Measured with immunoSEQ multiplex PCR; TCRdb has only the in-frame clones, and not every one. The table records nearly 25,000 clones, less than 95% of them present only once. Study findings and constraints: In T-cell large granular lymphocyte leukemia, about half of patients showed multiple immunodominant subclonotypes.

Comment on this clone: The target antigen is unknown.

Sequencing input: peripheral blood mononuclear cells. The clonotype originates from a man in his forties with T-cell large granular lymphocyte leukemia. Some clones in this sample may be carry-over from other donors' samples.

CDR3: CASSLRNTEAFF. CDR3 coding DNA: TGTGCCAGCAGTTTGCGGAACACTGAAGCTTTCTTT. The V call is TRBV28, the J call TRBJ1-1; D not certain. The CDR3 extends over 12 amino acids. Trimming took 3 bases from V and 1 from J, leaving 3 bases between them. CDR1 MDHEN and CDR2 SYDVKM come from the germline V gene.